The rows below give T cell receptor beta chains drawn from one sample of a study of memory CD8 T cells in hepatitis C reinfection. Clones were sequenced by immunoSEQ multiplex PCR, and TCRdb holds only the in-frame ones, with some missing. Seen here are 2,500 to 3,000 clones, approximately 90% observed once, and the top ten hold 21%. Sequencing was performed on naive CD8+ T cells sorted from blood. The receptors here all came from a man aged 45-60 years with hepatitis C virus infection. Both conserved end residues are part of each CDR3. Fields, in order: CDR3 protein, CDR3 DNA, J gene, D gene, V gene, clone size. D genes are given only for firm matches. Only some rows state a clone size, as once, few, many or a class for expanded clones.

CDR3 protein: CASSLDLGGGGGYNEQFF; CDR3 DNA: TGTGCCAGCAGCTTAGACCTAGGCGGAGGGGGGGGGTACAATGAGCAGTTCTTC; J gene: TRBJ2-1; D gene: NA; V gene: TRBV7-8; clone size: NA
CDR3 protein: CASSLGTGYEQYF; CDR3 DNA: TGTGCCAGTAGTCTCGGGACAGGCTACGAGCAGTACTTC; J gene: TRBJ2-7; D gene: TRBD1; V gene: TRBV19; clone size: NA
CDR3 protein: CASSPDRVLSQETQYF; CDR3 DNA: TGTGCCAGCAGCCCGGACAGGGTATTAAGTCAAGAGACCCAGTACTTC; J gene: TRBJ2-5; D gene: TRBD1; V gene: TRBV5-4; clone size: NA
CDR3 protein: CASSFSDTNTGELFF; CDR3 DNA: TGTGCCAGCAGCTTTTCGGACACTAACACCGGGGAGCTGTTTTTT; J gene: TRBJ2-2; D gene: NA; V gene: TRBV11-2; clone size: NA
CDR3 protein: CASSKREGRIETQYF; CDR3 DNA: TGTGCCAGCAGCAAACGGGAGGGGAGGATAGAGACCCAGTACTTC; J gene: TRBJ2-5; D gene: NA; V gene: TRBV21-1; clone size: NA
CDR3 protein: CASSPTLQGSGANVLTF; CDR3 DNA: TGTGCCAGCAGCCCGACCCTACAGGGCTCTGGGGCCAACGTCCTGACTTTC; J gene: TRBJ2-6; D gene: NA; V gene: TRBV27; clone size: NA
CDR3 protein: CASSVPLAGGFGDTQYF; CDR3 DNA: TGTGCCAGCAGCGTCCCTTTAGCGGGAGGTTTCGGAGATACGCAGTATTTT; J gene: TRBJ2-3; D gene: TRBD2; V gene: TRBV9; clone size: NA
CDR3 protein: CASSQVWPSSTDTQYF; CDR3 DNA: TGTGCCAGCAGCCAAGTTTGGCCGTCTAGCACAGATACGCAGTATTTT; J gene: TRBJ2-3; D gene: NA; V gene: TRBV14; clone size: NA
CDR3 protein: CASSLVQDEAFF; CDR3 DNA: TGTGCCAGCAGCTTAGTACAGGATGAAGCTTTCTTT; J gene: TRBJ1-1; D gene: NA; V gene: TRBV13; clone size: NA
CDR3 protein: CASSFSGQGANGYTF; CDR3 DNA: TGTGCCAGCAGCTTTTCAGGACAGGGGGCGAATGGCTACACCTTC; J gene: TRBJ1-2; D gene: TRBD1; V gene: TRBV11-3; clone size: NA
CDR3 protein: CASSFQGTVSGNTIYF; CDR3 DNA: TGTGCCAGCAGCTTTCAGGGGACAGTCTCTGGAAACACCATATATTTT; J gene: TRBJ1-3; D gene: TRBD1; V gene: TRBV7-8; clone size: NA
CDR3 protein: CASSQVSASGSYEQYF; CDR3 DNA: TGCGCCAGCAGCCAAGTGTCGGCTAGCGGCTCCTACGAGCAGTACTTC; J gene: TRBJ2-7; D gene: TRBD2; V gene: TRBV4-1; clone size: once
CDR3 protein: CSVYRGGNTIYF; CDR3 DNA: TGCAGCGTGTACAGGGGCGGAAACACCATATATTTT; J gene: TRBJ1-3; D gene: TRBD1; V gene: TRBV29-1; clone size: NA
CDR3 protein: CASSLMGAQETQYF; CDR3 DNA: TGTGCCAGCAGTTTAATGGGGGCCCAAGAGACCCAGTACTTC; J gene: TRBJ2-5; D gene: NA; V gene: TRBV27; clone size: NA
CDR3 protein: CASSPGLVNEQFF; CDR3 DNA: TGCGCCAGCAGCCCGGGACTAGTCAATGAGCAGTTCTTC; J gene: TRBJ2-1; D gene: TRBD2; V gene: TRBV4-3; clone size: NA
CDR3 protein: CTSSPGWTNGTYEQYF; CDR3 DNA: TGCACCAGCAGCCCGGGGTGGACTAACGGGACGTACGAGCAGTACTTC; J gene: TRBJ2-7; D gene: NA; V gene: TRBV1; clone size: NA
CDR3 protein: CASSPSGSSYNEQFF; CDR3 DNA: TGTGCCAGCAGTCCTAGCGGGAGCTCCTACAATGAGCAGTTCTTC; J gene: TRBJ2-1; D gene: TRBD2; V gene: TRBV27; clone size: NA
CDR3 protein: CASSQVTGVGWTGELFF; CDR3 DNA: TGCGCCAGCAGCCAAGTGACGGGAGTGGGATGGACCGGGGAGCTGTTTTTT; J gene: TRBJ2-2; D gene: NA; V gene: TRBV4-1; clone size: NA
CDR3 protein: CASSPRGLAGDSYEQYF; CDR3 DNA: TGTGCCAGCAGTCCAAGGGGACTAGCGGGGGACTCCTACGAGCAGTACTTC; J gene: TRBJ2-7; D gene: TRBD2; V gene: TRBV28; clone size: NA
CDR3 protein: CASSLVGMSSGNTIYF; CDR3 DNA: TGTGCCAGCAGCTTAGTCGGGATGAGCTCTGGAAACACCATATATTTT; J gene: TRBJ1-3; D gene: NA; V gene: TRBV7-6; clone size: NA
CDR3 protein: CASGENTEAFF; CDR3 DNA: TGTGCCAGCGGAGAGAACACTGAAGCTTTCTTT; J gene: TRBJ1-1; D gene: NA; V gene: TRBV6-5; clone size: NA
CDR3 protein: CASTTGDTGELFF; CDR3 DNA: TGTGCCAGCACGACAGGGGACACCGGGGAGCTGTTTTTT; J gene: TRBJ2-2; D gene: TRBD1; V gene: TRBV6-5; clone size: NA
CDR3 protein: CASSREGVSGNTIYF; CDR3 DNA: TGTGCCAGCAGCCGGGAAGGGGTATCTGGAAACACCATATATTTT; J gene: TRBJ1-3; D gene: NA; V gene: TRBV14; clone size: few
CDR3 protein: CASSSGQGTYEQYF; CDR3 DNA: TGCGCCAGCAGCTCGGGACAGGGGACCTACGAGCAGTACTTC; J gene: TRBJ2-7; D gene: TRBD1; V gene: TRBV4-1; clone size: NA
CDR3 protein: CASSLVTGGASTDTQYF; CDR3 DNA: TGCGCCAGCAGCCTAGTAACAGGGGGGGCGAGCACAGATACGCAGTATTTT; J gene: TRBJ2-3; D gene: NA; V gene: TRBV4-1; clone size: NA
CDR3 protein: CASSSLTSGPPYNEQFF; CDR3 DNA: TGTGCCAGCAGTTCCCTGACTAGCGGGCCTCCCTACAATGAGCAGTTCTTC; J gene: TRBJ2-1; D gene: TRBD2; V gene: TRBV27; clone size: NA
CDR3 protein: CASSFPGTSGKSSYNEQFF; CDR3 DNA: TGTGCCAGCAGCTTTCCTGGGACTAGCGGGAAGAGCTCCTACAATGAGCAGTTCTTC; J gene: TRBJ2-1; D gene: TRBD2; V gene: TRBV11-2; clone size: NA
CDR3 protein: CASSQAGLAGVNEQFF; CDR3 DNA: TGTGCCAGCAGCCAAGCCGGACTCGCGGGAGTCAATGAGCAGTTCTTC; J gene: TRBJ2-1; D gene: TRBD2; V gene: TRBV4-2; clone size: NA
CDR3 protein: CASSERGGLVSEQFF; CDR3 DNA: TGTGCCAGCAGCGAGAGGGGGGGACTAGTTAGTGAGCAGTTCTTC; J gene: TRBJ2-1; D gene: TRBD2; V gene: TRBV9; clone size: NA
CDR3 protein: CATSRGGGPNNEQFF; CDR3 DNA: TGTGCCACCAGCAGGGGGGGAGGGCCGAACAATGAGCAGTTCTTC; J gene: TRBJ2-1; D gene: TRBD2; V gene: TRBV15; clone size: NA
CDR3 protein: CASGSKRELSNEQFF; CDR3 DNA: TGTGCCAGCGGTTCCAAGCGGGAGTTATCCAATGAGCAGTTCTTC; J gene: TRBJ2-1; D gene: TRBD2; V gene: TRBV27; clone size: NA
CDR3 protein: CASSSSTGRYGYTF; CDR3 DNA: TGTGCCAGCAGCTCGTCGACAGGGAGATATGGCTACACCTTC; J gene: TRBJ1-2; D gene: TRBD1; V gene: TRBV2; clone size: NA
CDR3 protein: CASSLSQGAPFTEAFF; CDR3 DNA: TGTGCCAGCAGTTTATCCCAGGGGGCGCCGTTCACTGAAGCTTTCTTT; J gene: TRBJ1-1; D gene: TRBD1; V gene: TRBV27; clone size: NA
CDR3 protein: CASSPRGNTEAFF; CDR3 DNA: TGTGCCAGCAGCCCCAGGGGGAACACTGAAGCTTTCTTT; J gene: TRBJ1-1; D gene: NA; V gene: TRBV7-9; clone size: NA
CDR3 protein: CAWNPDRDNEQFF; CDR3 DNA: TGTGCCTGGAACCCGGACAGGGACAATGAGCAGTTCTTC; J gene: TRBJ2-1; D gene: TRBD1; V gene: TRBV30; clone size: NA
CDR3 protein: CASSQGGLAANLYNEQFF; CDR3 DNA: TGCGCCAGCAGCCAAGGAGGTCTAGCGGCAAATCTCTACAATGAGCAGTTCTTC; J gene: TRBJ2-1; D gene: TRBD2; V gene: TRBV4-3; clone size: NA
CDR3 protein: CASSQGTVYNEQFF; CDR3 DNA: TGTGCCAGCAGCCAGGGGACGGTGTACAATGAGCAGTTCTTC; J gene: TRBJ2-1; D gene: NA; V gene: TRBV11-3; clone size: NA
CDR3 protein: CASSYVAGGETQYF; CDR3 DNA: TGTGCCAGCAGTTACGTAGCGGGAGGGGAGACCCAGTACTTC; J gene: TRBJ2-5; D gene: TRBD2; V gene: TRBV6-5; clone size: once
CDR3 protein: CASSEGPLRGTEAFF; CDR3 DNA: TGTGCCAGCAGTGAAGGCCCCCTCAGGGGCACTGAAGCTTTCTTT; J gene: TRBJ1-1; D gene: NA; V gene: TRBV6-1; clone size: large
CDR3 protein: CASSIVVADEQFF; CDR3 DNA: TGTGCCAGTAGTATCGTGGTAGCGGATGAGCAGTTCTTC; J gene: TRBJ2-1; D gene: NA; V gene: TRBV19; clone size: NA
CDR3 protein: CASSILERGELFF; CDR3 DNA: TGTGCCAGCAGTATACTAGAACGCGGGGAGCTGTTTTTT; J gene: TRBJ2-2; D gene: NA; V gene: TRBV6-5; clone size: once
CDR3 protein: CASSPLAGGPVETQYF; CDR3 DNA: TGTGCCAGCAGCCCTTTAGCGGGAGGGCCTGTGGAGACCCAGTACTTC; J gene: TRBJ2-5; D gene: TRBD2; V gene: TRBV7-9; clone size: NA